Listed here are 10 T cell receptor beta chains from one sample, sequenced in a study of T-cell memory formation after mild COVID-19. TCRdb re-analysed the 5' RACE reads in MiXCR, keeping a single row per CDR3 protein. The data hold fewer than 70,000 distinct CDR3 sequences, with over 7.5% observed a single time. Specimen: PBMCs or a T cell subset sorted from them (not recorded which). These receptors all stem from a man between 18 and 29 years old who had mild COVID-19 (a few samples of this study predate the infection). Cell type and time point are not known.

Only a few counts were recorded for this clonotype. The CDR3 bases are TGTGCCAGCAGCTTAGTGGGGGAAAGCACAGATACGCAGTATTTT. Amino acid sequence: CASSLVGESTDTQYF. The chain has TRBV7-9 and TRBJ2-3; tentatively, D is TRBD1 or TRBD2 (5 bases each). Per germline, CDR1 SEHNR and CDR2 FQNEAQ (reference sequence). V gave up 1 base and J gave up 0 bases, with 8 bases separating them. This CDR3 spans 15 amino acids.

V usage is TRBV12-3 or TRBV12-4 and J usage is TRBJ2-7, with 10 bases that match TRBD2. The CDR3 is made up of 15 amino acids. Unmatched junction bases numbered 7, after V lost 3 bases and J lost 5 bases. CDR3 nucleotide sequence: TGTGCCAGCAGTTTTCCTAGCGGGGGAGTTGACGAGCAGTACTTC. It yields the protein CASSFPSGGVDEQYF.

DNA for the CDR3: TGTGCCAGCAGTGGCCAGGGGAAGCCCGGGGAGCTGTTTTTT. Its protein product is CASSGQGKPGELFF. The chain joins TRBV2 to TRBJ2-2; D is possibly TRBD1 (6 bases). V gave up 4 bases and J gave up 6 bases, with 12 bases separating them. CDR1 SNHLY and CDR2 FYNNEI come from the germline V gene. CDR3 size: 14 residues. Complete variable domain (other parts from reference TRBV2 and TRBJ2-2): EPEVTQTPSHQVTQMGQEVILRCVPISNHLYFYWYRQILGQKVEFLVSFYNNEISEKSEIFDDQFSVERPDGSNFTLKIRSTKLEDSAMYFCASSGQGKPGELFFGEGSRLTVL.

This clonotype has a handful of counts. The J gene is TRBJ1-4, the V gene TRBV20-1; D is ambiguous. The CDR3 covers 15 residues. The germline gives CDR1 DFQATT, CDR2 SNEGSKA (reference sequence). Trimming took off 3 bases at V and 7 bases at J, with 18 bases between the two ends. Here the CDR3 DNA reads TGCAGTGCTAGTAGGCCGGGATCCGGAGGTGAAAAACTGTTTTTT. This sequence encodes CSASRPGSGGEKLFF.

Ten or more counts support this clonotype. The chain links TRBV12-3 or TRBV12-4 to TRBJ2-5, with D maybe TRBD2 (6 bases). The CDR3 covers 14 residues. V lost 4 bases, J lost 10 bases, and 19 bases lay in between. DNA for the CDR3: TGTGCCAGCAGTTCCACGGGACTCCCCCAGGTCCAGTACTTC. This sequence encodes CASSSTGLPQVQYF.

This clonotype has at least ten counts. The CDR3 sequence is CASSIRRRETQYF. Written as DNA, the CDR3 is TGCGCCAGCAGCATCAGGCGGCGAGAGACCCAGTACTTC. The chain has TRBV5-1 and TRBJ2-5; no definite D call. The CDR3 length is 13 residues. Trimming pared 4 bases from V and 4 bases from J, leaving 11 bases between. Germline CDR1 reads SGHRS; CDR2 reads YFSETQ.

V and J are TRBV7-9 and TRBJ2-3; maybe TRBD2 (5 bases). This CDR3 contains 14 residues. V lost 5 bases, J lost 4 bases, and 13 bases lay in between. The germline gives CDR1 SEHNR, CDR2 FQNEAQ (reference sequence). CDR3 protein: CASSHGERADTQYF. CDR3 coding DNA: TGTGCCAGCAGCCACGGAGAGAGGGCAGATACGCAGTATTTT.

This clonotype was counted many times. The rearrangement joins TRBV4-3 to TRBJ2-1, with 9 bases fitting TRBD1. The CDR3 extends over 17 amino acids. V shed 1 base, J shed 9 bases, and the junction held 13 bases outside the gene matches. Germline-derived CDR1 and CDR2 are LGHNA and YSLEER. CDR3 loop: CASSQGKRTGDLSEQFF. The DNA of the CDR3 is TGCGCCAGCAGCCAAGGGAAGCGGACAGGGGACCTGAGTGAGCAGTTCTTC.

This clonotype has more than one count but fewer than ten. CDR3 residues: CSAMKPNSQETQYF. The CDR3 region has the DNA TGCAGTGCTATGAAACCAAACTCTCAAGAGACCCAGTACTTC. The chain joins TRBV20-1 to TRBJ2-5; D remains ambiguous. Deletions cut 4 bases from V and 2 bases from J, with 14 bases between. This CDR3 is 14 amino acids long. The germline CDR1 and CDR2 sequences are DFQATT and SNEGSKA (reference sequence).

V and J are TRBV10-3 and TRBJ1-1; the match to TRBD1 covers 8 bases. CDR1 is ENHRY and CDR2 is SYGVKD in the germline V gene. CDR3 length equals 16 residues. With V trimmed by 4 bases and J by 4 bases, 11 bases remained unmatched. CDR3 coding DNA: TGTGCCATCAGTGCACGGACAGGGACGGAACGCACTGAAGCTTTCTTT. It specifies CAISARTGTERTEAFF.